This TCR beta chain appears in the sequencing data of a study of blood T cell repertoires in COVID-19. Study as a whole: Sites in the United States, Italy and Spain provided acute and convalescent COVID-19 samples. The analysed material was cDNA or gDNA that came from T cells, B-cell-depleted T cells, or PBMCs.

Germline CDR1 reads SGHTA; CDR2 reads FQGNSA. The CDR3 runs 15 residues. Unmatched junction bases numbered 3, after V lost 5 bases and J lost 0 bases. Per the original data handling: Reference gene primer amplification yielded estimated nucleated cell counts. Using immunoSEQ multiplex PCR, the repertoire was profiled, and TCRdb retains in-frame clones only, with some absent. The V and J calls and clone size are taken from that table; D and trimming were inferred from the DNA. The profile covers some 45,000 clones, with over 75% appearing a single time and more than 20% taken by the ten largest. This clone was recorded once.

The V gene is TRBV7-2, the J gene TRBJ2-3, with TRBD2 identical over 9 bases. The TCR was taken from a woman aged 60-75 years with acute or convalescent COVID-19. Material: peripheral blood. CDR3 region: CASSPGTSSTDTQYF. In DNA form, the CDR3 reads TGTGCCAGCAGCCCGGGGACTAGCAGCACAGATACGCAGTATTTT.